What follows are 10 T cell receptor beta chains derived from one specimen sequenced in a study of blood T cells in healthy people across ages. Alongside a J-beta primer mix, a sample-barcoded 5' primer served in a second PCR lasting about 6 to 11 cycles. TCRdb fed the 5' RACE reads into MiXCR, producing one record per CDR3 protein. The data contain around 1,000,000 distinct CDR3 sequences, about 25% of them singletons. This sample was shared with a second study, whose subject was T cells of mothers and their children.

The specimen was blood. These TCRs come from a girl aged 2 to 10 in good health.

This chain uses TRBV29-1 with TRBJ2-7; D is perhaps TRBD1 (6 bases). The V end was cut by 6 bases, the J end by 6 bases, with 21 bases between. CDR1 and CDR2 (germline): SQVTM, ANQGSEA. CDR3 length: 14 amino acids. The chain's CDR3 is CSVLGQTLLGEQYF. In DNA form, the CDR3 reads TGCAGCGTCTTAGGACAGACCCTACTAGGCGAGCAGTACTTC.

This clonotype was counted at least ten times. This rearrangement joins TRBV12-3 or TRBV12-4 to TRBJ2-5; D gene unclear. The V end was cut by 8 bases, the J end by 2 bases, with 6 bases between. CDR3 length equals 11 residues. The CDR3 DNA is TGTGCCAGCGGTTCACAAGAGACCCAGTACTTC. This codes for CASGSQETQYF.

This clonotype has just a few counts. The CDR3 reads CSSRTGLNTEAFF. CDR3 in DNA: TGCAGCTCCAGGACAGGCTTGAACACTGAAGCTTTCTTT. The V gene is TRBV29-1, the J gene TRBJ1-1; 7 positions agree with TRBD1. The germline CDR1 and CDR2 sequences are SQVTM and ANQGSEA. With 8 bases clipped from V and 0 bases from J, the junction kept 6 bases outside the gene matches. The CDR3 is 13 amino acids.

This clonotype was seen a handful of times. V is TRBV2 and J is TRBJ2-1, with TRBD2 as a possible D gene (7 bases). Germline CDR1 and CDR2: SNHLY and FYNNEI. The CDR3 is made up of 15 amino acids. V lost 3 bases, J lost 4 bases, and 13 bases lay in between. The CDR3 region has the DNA TGTGCCAGCAGTGACCGGGGGGCGTTATACAATGAGCAGTTCTTC. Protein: CASSDRGALYNEQFF.

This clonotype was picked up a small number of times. This chain's CDR3 is CASSNEPIEQPQHF. CDR3 bases: TGTGCCAGCAGCAATGAACCCATCGAACAGCCCCAGCATTTT. The chain recombines TRBV21-1 with TRBJ1-5. TRBV21-1 is termed a pseudogene. The CDR3 spans 14 residues.

The CDR3 is CASSPYRVAGYF. The CDR3 coding sequence is TGTGCCAGCAGCCCCTATAGGGTAGCGGGGTACTTC. The chain combines TRBV6-6 with TRBJ2-7, with TRBD2 identical over 7 bases. The CDR3 contains 12 residues. The trim removed 6 bases at V and 12 bases at J, leaving 11 bases unmatched. The germline V gene encodes CDR1 MNHNY and CDR2 SVGAGI (reference sequence).

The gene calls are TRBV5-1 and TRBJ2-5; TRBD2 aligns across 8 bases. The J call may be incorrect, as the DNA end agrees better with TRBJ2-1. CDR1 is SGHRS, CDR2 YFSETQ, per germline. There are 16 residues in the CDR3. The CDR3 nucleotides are TGCGCCAGCAGCGCCCTATTGGGACTAGAATACAATGAGCAGTTCTTC. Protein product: CASSALLGLEYNEQFF.

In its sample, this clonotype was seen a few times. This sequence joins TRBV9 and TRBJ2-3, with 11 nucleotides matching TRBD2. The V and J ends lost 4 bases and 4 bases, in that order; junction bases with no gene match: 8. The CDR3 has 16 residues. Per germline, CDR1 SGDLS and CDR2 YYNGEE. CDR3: CASSPRSSGGADTQYF. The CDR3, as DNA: TGTGCCAGCAGCCCCCGAAGTAGCGGGGGGGCAGATACGCAGTATTTT.

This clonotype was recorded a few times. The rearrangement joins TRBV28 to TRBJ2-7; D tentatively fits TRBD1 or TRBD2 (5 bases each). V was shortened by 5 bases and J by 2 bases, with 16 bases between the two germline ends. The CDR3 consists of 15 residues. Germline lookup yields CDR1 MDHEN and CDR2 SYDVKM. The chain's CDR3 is CASSTRDRETYEQYF. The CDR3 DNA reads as TGTGCCAGCAGTACGAGGGACCGAGAGACCTACGAGCAGTACTTC.

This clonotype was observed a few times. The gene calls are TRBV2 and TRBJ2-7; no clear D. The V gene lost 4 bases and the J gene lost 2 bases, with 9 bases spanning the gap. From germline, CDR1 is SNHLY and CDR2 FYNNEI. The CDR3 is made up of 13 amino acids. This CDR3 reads CASSGARPYEQYF. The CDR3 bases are TGTGCCAGCAGTGGGGCCAGGCCCTACGAGCAGTACTTC.